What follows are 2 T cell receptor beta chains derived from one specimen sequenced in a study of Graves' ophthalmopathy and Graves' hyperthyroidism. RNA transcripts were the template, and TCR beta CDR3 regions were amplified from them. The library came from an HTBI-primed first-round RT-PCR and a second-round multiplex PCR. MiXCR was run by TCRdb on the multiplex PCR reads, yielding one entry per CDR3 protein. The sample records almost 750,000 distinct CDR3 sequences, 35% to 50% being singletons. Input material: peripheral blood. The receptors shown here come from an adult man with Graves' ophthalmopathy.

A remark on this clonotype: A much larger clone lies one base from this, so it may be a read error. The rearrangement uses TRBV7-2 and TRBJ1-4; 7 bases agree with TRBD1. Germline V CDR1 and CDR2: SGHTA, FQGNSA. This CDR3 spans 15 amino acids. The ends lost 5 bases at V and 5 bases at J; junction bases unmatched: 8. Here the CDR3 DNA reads TGTGCCAGCAGCGCGGCGACAGGGCGGAATGAAAAACTGTTTTTT. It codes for CASSAATGRNEKLFF.

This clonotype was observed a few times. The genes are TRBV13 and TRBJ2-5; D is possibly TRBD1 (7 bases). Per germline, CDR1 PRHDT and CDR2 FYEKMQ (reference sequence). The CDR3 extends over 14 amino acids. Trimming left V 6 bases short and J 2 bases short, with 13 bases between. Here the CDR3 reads CASRSQGGQETQYF. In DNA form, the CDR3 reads TGTGCCAGCAGGTCCCAGGGGGGACAAGAGACCCAGTACTTC. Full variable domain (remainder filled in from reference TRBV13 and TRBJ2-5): AAGVIQSPRHLIKEKRETATLKCYPIPRHDTVYWYQQGPGQDPQFLISFYEKMQSDKGSIPDRFSAQQFSDYHSELNMSSLELGDSALYFCASRSQGGQETQYFGPGTRLLVL.